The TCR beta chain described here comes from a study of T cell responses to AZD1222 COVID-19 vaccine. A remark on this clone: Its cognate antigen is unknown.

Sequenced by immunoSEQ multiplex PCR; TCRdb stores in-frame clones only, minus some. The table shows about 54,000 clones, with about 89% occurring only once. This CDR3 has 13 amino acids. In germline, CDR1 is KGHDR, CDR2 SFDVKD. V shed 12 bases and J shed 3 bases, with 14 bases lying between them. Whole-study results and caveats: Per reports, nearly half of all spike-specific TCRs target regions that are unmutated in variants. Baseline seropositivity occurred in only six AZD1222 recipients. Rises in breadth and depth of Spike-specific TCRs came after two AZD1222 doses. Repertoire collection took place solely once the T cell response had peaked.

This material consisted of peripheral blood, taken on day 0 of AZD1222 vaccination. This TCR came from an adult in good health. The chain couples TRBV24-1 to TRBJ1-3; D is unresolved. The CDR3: CASRIKRGNTIYF. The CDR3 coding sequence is TGTGCCTCTCGGATTAAACGTGGAAACACCATATATTTT.